Listed here are 5 T cell receptor beta chains from one sample, sequenced in a study of T cells in Graves' hyperthyroidism and ophthalmopathy. TCR beta CDR3 region amplification was performed from RNA transcripts. Initially, a first-round RT-PCR of the TCR CDR3 employed the HTBI primer set. TCRdb called the multiplex PCR reads again in MiXCR, with one record for every CDR3 protein. The sample yields fewer than 450,000 distinct CDR3 sequences, roughly 20% seen once. The specimen sequenced was blood. Receptors originate from a young man with Graves' ophthalmopathy.

This clonotype was seen at least ten times. The chain's CDR3 is CASSLVDSYNEQFF. CDR3 nucleotides: TGTGCCAGCAGCTTAGTGGACAGCTACAATGAGCAGTTCTTC. This chain connects TRBV11-1 to TRBJ2-1, with D possibly TRBD1 on 6 matching bases. CDR1 and CDR2 from the germline V gene are SGHAT and FQDESV (reference sequence). This CDR3 comprises 14 residues. V dropped 1 base and J dropped 3 bases, with 7 bases sitting between them.

The rearrangement links TRBV6-9 to TRBJ2-7; 9 nucleotides align to TRBD1. The CDR3 is 15 residues long. From germline, CDR1 is MNHGY and CDR2 SVAAGI. With 4 bases clipped from V and 5 bases from J, the junction kept 9 bases outside the gene matches. The CDR3 DNA reads as TGTGCCAGCAGTTTCGGGACAGGGCTTCTGGACGAGCAGTACTTC. Residues: CASSFGTGLLDEQYF.

The V gene is TRBV7-3, the J gene TRBJ2-3; 10 positions match TRBD1. The length of the CDR3 is 20 residues. In germline, CDR1 is SGHTA, CDR2 FQGTGA. V trimming: 5 bases; J trimming: 2 bases; junction bases outside the gene matches: 19. CDR3 protein: CASSPSKTGTGDRFTDTQYF. The CDR3 region has the DNA TGTGCCAGCAGCCCCTCCAAAACCGGGACAGGGGATCGATTCACAGATACGCAGTATTTT.

CDR3 DNA sequence: TGTGCCAGCAGCCCCCGGGGGGGGGTTAATGGCTACACCTTC. Amino acids: CASSPRGGVNGYTF. This sequence joins TRBV11-2 and TRBJ1-2; weak D call: TRBD1 (5 bases). The V gene's germline CDR1 is SGHAT and CDR2 FQNNGV. V was pared by 5 bases and J by 6 bases, with 16 bases between. The length of the CDR3 is 14 residues.

The rearrangement links TRBV4-2 to TRBJ2-7; D remains ambiguous. CDR3 length: 14 residues. Looked up from germline, CDR1 is LGHNA and CDR2 is YNFKEQ. V shed 0 bases and J shed 5 bases, with 11 bases lying between them. The CDR3 is CASSQDHELHEQYF. The CDR3 nucleotides are TGTGCCAGCAGCCAAGACCACGAGTTGCACGAGCAGTACTTC.